The present TCR beta chain was sequenced within a study of OX40 agonist ivuxolimab in advanced cancers. The assay was immunoSEQ multiplex PCR, and TCRdb's table has in-frame clones only and misses some. The table lists roughly 41,000 clones, 86% of them singletons. This CDR3 is 15 amino acids long. Trimming at V came to 4 bases and at J to 0 bases, leaving 2 bases not matched to a gene. Germline assignment: CDR1 SGHVS and CDR2 FQNEAQ. The TCR originated in an adult with an advanced solid tumor such as melanoma, head and neck, liver or kidney cancer. V is TRBV7-8 and J is TRBJ2-2, with TRBD1 matching over 7 bases. The sequencing here drew on CD4+ or CD8+ T cells sorted from blood, taken in a trial of the OX40 agonist ivuxolimab. CDR3 coding DNA: TGTGCCAGCAGCTGGGACAGAGCGAACACCGGGGAGCTGTTTTTT. It translates to CASSWDRANTGELFF.